A single sample is the source of the 9 T cell receptor beta chains below, sequenced in a study of blood T cell repertoires in COVID-19. Data came from immunoSEQ multiplex PCR; TCRdb stores just in-frame clones and leaves some out. The table shows fewer than 300,000 clones, with roughly 89% occurring only once. Sequencing used PBMCs or T cells enriched from blood (not recorded which). These TCRs come from a man in his forties who had recovered from COVID-19.

The chain carries TRBV19 and TRBJ2-3, with TRBD1 matching 12 bases. The V gene's germline CDR1 is LNHDA and CDR2 SQIVND (reference sequence). The CDR3 runs to 16 residues. The junction had 5 bases not matched to a gene; V was cut back by 3 bases and J by 4 bases. Here the CDR3 reads CASSIPGQGAPDTQYF. The CDR3 DNA sequence: TGTGCCAGTAGTATCCCGGGACAGGGGGCCCCAGATACGCAGTATTTT. The whole variable domain, remainder taken from reference TRBV19 and TRBJ2-3, is DGGITQSPKYLFRKEGQNVTLSCEQNLNHDAMYWYRQDPGQGLRLIYYSQIVNDFQKGDIAEGYSVSREKKESFPLTVTSAQKNPTAFYLCASSIPGQGAPDTQYFGPGTRLTVL.

This clone occurred a few times. J is TRBJ2-7 and V is TRBV27; 8 bases line up with TRBD2. V lost 3 bases, J lost 9 bases, and 10 bases stayed unmatched. Germline CDR1 MNHEY, CDR2 SMNVEV (reference sequence). CDR3 size: 14 residues. DNA for the CDR3: TGTGCCAGCAGTTTTAGTAGCGGGATAGGTGGGCAGTACTTC. It yields the protein CASSFSSGIGGQYF.

V is TRBV7-8 and J is TRBJ1-1; 10 bases map to TRBD1. Germline lookup yields CDR1 SGHVS and CDR2 FQNEAQ. Losses at the gene ends were 5 bases for V and 1 base for J; bases not matched to a gene: 7. This CDR3 contains 16 residues. CDR3 sequence reads: CASSPRDRGSNTEAFF. For the CDR3, the DNA is TGTGCCAGCAGCCCCCGGGACAGGGGATCGAACACTGAAGCTTTCTTT.

The CDR3 nucleotides are TGCGCCAGCGGGGCAGGCATACATCAGCCCCAGCATTTT. Its protein is CASGAGIHQPQHF. J is TRBJ1-5 and V is TRBV10-2, with D perhaps TRBD1 (5 bases). The CDR3 is 13 residues long. Deletions cut 8 bases from V and 5 bases from J, with 13 bases between. Germline CDR1 and CDR2: WSHSY and SAAADI.

The chain has TRBV5-6 and TRBJ2-5; TRBD2 agrees at 7 bases. The germline CDR1 and CDR2 sequences are SGHDT and YYEEEE. This CDR3 contains 13 residues. The J segment lost 4 bases and the V segment lost 9 bases, leaving 9 bases of the junction unmatched. CDR3 loop: CATTVGEGETQYF. CDR3 DNA: TGTGCCACCACAGTAGGGGAGGGAGAGACCCAGTACTTC. The entire variable domain, with the rest obtained from reference TRBV5-6 and TRBJ2-5, is as follows: DAGVTQSPTHLIKTRGQQVTLRCSPKSGHDTVSWYQQALGQGPQFIFQYYEEEERQRGNFPDRFSGHQFPNYSSELNVNALLLGDSALYLCATTVGEGETQYFGPGTRLLVL.

This clone occurred once. The rearrangement joins TRBV7-2 to TRBJ1-3, with D unclear. CDR1 is SGHTA and CDR2 is FQGNSA in the germline V gene. Trimming stripped 0 bases from V and 2 bases from J, with 11 bases between. CDR3 size: 16 residues. The CDR3 reads CASSLAPRAAGNTIYF. CDR3 DNA sequence: TGTGCCAGCAGCTTAGCCCCCAGAGCGGCTGGAAACACCATATATTTT.

This clone was seen once. The gene calls are TRBV27 and TRBJ2-1, with a weak D call TRBD2 (5 bases). V dropped 4 bases and J dropped 6 bases, with 19 bases sitting between them. This CDR3 is built from 16 residues. Germline-derived CDR1 and CDR2 are MNHEY and SMNVEV (reference sequence). The chain's CDR3 is CASSYVAAVRGNEQFF. The CDR3 coding sequence is TGTGCCAGCAGTTACGTAGCAGCGGTAAGAGGCAATGAGCAGTTCTTC.

This clone was picked up a small number of times. V and J are TRBV19 and TRBJ1-2; 8 nucleotides align to TRBD1. Germline CDR1 LNHDA, CDR2 SQIVND (reference sequence). With 0 bases clipped from V and 5 bases from J, the junction kept 8 bases outside the gene matches. The CDR3 sequence is 16 residues long. The CDR3 DNA reads as TGTGCCAGTAGTATAGACAGGACAGGGATACGGTATGGCTACACCTTC. It specifies CASSIDRTGIRYGYTF. The whole variable domain, remainder taken from reference TRBV19 and TRBJ1-2, is DGGITQSPKYLFRKEGQNVTLSCEQNLNHDAMYWYRQDPGQGLRLIYYSQIVNDFQKGDIAEGYSVSREKKESFPLTVTSAQKNPTAFYLCASSIDRTGIRYGYTFGSGTRLTVV.

V gene TRBV4-1 combines with J gene TRBJ1-5; a possible D gene is TRBD1 (5 bases). The CDR3 sequence is 17 residues long. Trimming left V 0 bases short and J 0 bases short, with 12 bases between. Germline CDR1 and CDR2: MGHRA and YSYEKL. The CDR3 nucleotides are TGCGCCAGCAGCCAAGAGGCAGGGCAATTTAGCAATCAGCCCCAGCATTTT. Residues: CASSQEAGQFSNQPQHF.